These 26 T cell receptor beta chains were all obtained from the same sample, sequenced in a study of T cell responses to AZD1222 COVID-19 vaccine. Clones were sequenced by immunoSEQ multiplex PCR, and TCRdb holds only the in-frame ones, with some missing. Of 130,000 to 150,000 clones in the sample, approximately 88% were seen once. This material consisted of peripheral blood, taken on day 0 of AZD1222 vaccination. These receptors originate from an adult in good health.

This chain joins TRBV7-9 and TRBJ1-1, with 7 bases identical to TRBD1. V was pared by 3 bases and J by 8 bases, with 9 bases of the junction left unmatched. CDR3 length: 14 amino acids. Germline lookup yields CDR1 SEHNR and CDR2 FQNEAQ (reference sequence). The CDR3 sequence: CASSLVMPGQEAFF. The CDR3 nucleotides are TGTGCCAGCAGCTTGGTTATGCCGGGACAGGAAGCTTTCTTT.

CDR3 residues: CASSPGVRAGNTIYF. The CDR3 nucleotides read TGTGCCAGTAGCCCGGGGGTAAGGGCTGGAAACACCATATATTTT. V usage is TRBV19 and J usage is TRBJ1-3; D perhaps matches TRBD1 (5 bases). The germline V and J ends were trimmed by 6 bases and 2 bases, with 14 bases remaining between them. The CDR3 runs to 15 residues. Germline-derived CDR1 and CDR2 are LNHDA and SQIVND (reference sequence).

V usage is TRBV5-1 and J usage is TRBJ2-2; D remains unclear. Trimming pared 4 bases from V and 1 base from J, leaving 5 bases between. CDR1 SGHRS and CDR2 YFSETQ come from the germline V gene. The CDR3 sequence is 13 residues long. The CDR3 spells CASSPQNTGELFF. The CDR3, as DNA: TGCGCCAGCAGCCCCCAGAACACCGGGGAGCTGTTTTTT.

The J gene is TRBJ1-1, the V gene TRBV30, with D perhaps TRBD1 (5 bases). The length of the CDR3 is 12 residues. The ends were cut back, 1 base at V and 3 bases at J, with 6 bases in the middle. CDR1 and CDR2 (germline): GTSNPN, SVGIG (reference sequence). CDR3: CAWSAGDTEAFF. The CDR3 DNA follows: TGTGCCTGGAGTGCGGGGGACACTGAAGCTTTCTTT.

The chain carries TRBV19 and TRBJ1-2, with D unclear. There are 12 residues in the CDR3. Germline V gives CDR1 LNHDA, CDR2 SQIVND (reference sequence). Between the trimmed V and J ends, which lost 4 bases and 5 bases, there was a span of 8 bases. DNA of the CDR3: TGTGCCAGTAGTAACATGGGTTATGGCTACACCTTC. Its translation: CASSNMGYGYTF.

CDR3 sequence: CASSSDRGNSPLHF. The CDR3 nucleotides read TGTGCCAGCAGCTCTGACAGGGGAAATTCACCCCTCCACTTT. The chain joins TRBV13 to TRBJ1-6, with 8 bases identical to TRBD1. V gave up 4 bases and J gave up 7 bases; unmatched junction bases: 3. The CDR3 totals 14 residues. Germline CDR1 and CDR2: PRHDT and FYEKMQ (reference sequence).

This clone was picked up a small number of times. V and J are TRBV7-2 and TRBJ2-3; D possibly uses TRBD1 or TRBD2 (6 bases each). V lost 3 bases and J lost 4, with 17 bases in between. The CDR3 runs to 16 residues. Germline V gene lookup returns CDR1 SGHTA and CDR2 FQGNSA. CDR3 region: CASSLWRGDGADTQYF. CDR3 sequence (DNA): TGTGCCAGCAGCTTGTGGAGGGGGGATGGCGCAGATACGCAGTATTTT.

V usage is TRBV19 and J usage is TRBJ2-2; D remains ambiguous. Trimming shortened V by 5 bases and J by 0 bases, and 4 bases separated the two germline ends. This CDR3 has 13 amino acids. Germline CDR1 and CDR2: LNHDA and SQIVND (reference sequence). The CDR3 protein is CASSFANTGELFF. The CDR3 DNA follows: TGTGCCAGTAGTTTCGCGAACACCGGGGAGCTGTTTTTT.

The rearrangement links TRBV6-2 or TRBV6-3 to TRBJ2-3; 11 nucleotides agree with TRBD2. The germline CDR1 and CDR2 sequences are MNHEY and SVGEGT. This CDR3 spans 15 amino acids. J lost 6 bases, V lost 6 bases, and 8 bases had no gene match. CDR3 in DNA: TGTGCCAGCAGCTCCGGGACTAGCGGTCCCGATACGCAGTATTTT. Translated: CASSSGTSGPDTQYF.

This rearrangement joins TRBV14 to TRBJ2-7, with D unclear. The germline V gene encodes CDR1 SGHDN and CDR2 FVKESK. This CDR3 has 12 residues. V lost 2 bases, J lost 6 bases, and 8 bases lay in between. The chain's CDR3 is CASSQTWSEQYF. The CDR3 coding sequence is TGTGCCAGCAGCCAAACTTGGTCCGAGCAGTACTTC.

V usage is TRBV5-4 and J usage is TRBJ2-7; D possibly corresponds to TRBD1 (5 bases). Germline values: CDR1 SGHNT, CDR2 YYREEE (reference sequence). The CDR3 is made up of 13 amino acids. V shed 1 base and J shed 6 bases, with 11 bases lying between them. CDR3 region: CASSLLAGSEQYF. As DNA, the CDR3 is TGTGCCAGCAGCTTGCTGGCAGGGTCCGAGCAGTACTTC. The full variable domain, in which reference TRBV5-4 and TRBJ2-7 provide the parts outside the CDR3, is ETGVTQSPTHLIKTRGQQVTLRCSSQSGHNTVSWYQQALGQGPQFIFQYYREEENGRGNFPPRFSGLQFPNYSSELNVNALELDDSALYLCASSLLAGSEQYFGPGTRLTVT.

The chain has TRBV3-1 (or the pseudogene TRBV3-2) and TRBJ2-1; 9 nucleotides agree with TRBD2. Germline assignment: CDR1 LGHDT and CDR2 YNNKEL (reference sequence). The CDR3 is 16 residues long. Losses at the gene ends were 4 bases for V and 2 bases for J; bases not matched to a gene: 6. As DNA, the CDR3 is TGTGCCAGCAGCCCGTTGGCGGGAGGGCCCTACAATGAGCAGTTCTTC. It translates to CASSPLAGGPYNEQFF.

The J gene is TRBJ1-5, the V gene TRBV7-9; D is unclear. CDR1 is SEHNR and CDR2 is FQNEAQ in the germline V gene (reference sequence). Trimming removed 1 base at V and 5 bases at J, with 6 bases between. The CDR3 is 13 amino acids. The CDR3 region is CASSLGEYQPQHF. The CDR3 coding sequence is TGTGCCAGCAGCTTAGGGGAGTATCAGCCCCAGCATTTT.

This chain uses TRBV9 with TRBJ2-1; TRBD2 aligns across 11 bases. The CDR3 contains 17 residues. The V segment lost 0 bases and the J segment 8 bases; nucleotides outside the gene matches: 10. The germline V gene encodes CDR1 SGDLS and CDR2 YYNGEE. CDR3 region: CASSVAVTSGSMDEQFF. CDR3 DNA: TGTGCCAGCAGCGTAGCCGTTACTAGCGGGAGTATGGATGAGCAGTTCTTC.

The rearrangement joins TRBV15 to TRBJ2-6; D not resolved. The V and J ends lost 0 bases and 0 bases respectively, with 6 bases between them. Germline CDR1 reads LNHNV; CDR2 reads YYDKDF (reference sequence). The CDR3 sequence is 16 residues long. CDR3 bases: TGTGCCACCAGCAGAGACAGGAGCTCTGGGGCCAACGTCCTGACTTTC. Protein product: CATSRDRSSGANVLTF.

This sequence joins TRBV28 and TRBJ2-5, with D perhaps matching TRBD1 (6 bases). Between the trimmed V and J ends, which lost 7 bases and 5 bases, there was a span of 20 bases. Germline V gives CDR1 MDHEN, CDR2 SYDVKM. The CDR3 consists of 15 residues. CDR3: CASTLSETGAETQYF. CDR3 nucleotides: TGTGCCAGCACTCTTAGCGAGACAGGCGCGGAGACCCAGTACTTC.

The J gene is TRBJ2-2, the V gene TRBV2; 7 nucleotides align to TRBD2. With V trimmed by 6 bases and J by 3 bases, 10 bases remained unmatched. Per the germline V gene, CDR1 is SNHLY and CDR2 is FYNNEI. The CDR3 totals 16 residues. CDR3 protein: CASRIIQGGHTGELFF. DNA for the CDR3: TGTGCCAGCAGAATAATCCAGGGAGGGCACACCGGGGAGCTGTTTTTT.

The genes are TRBV5-1 and TRBJ2-2, with D maybe TRBD1 (5 bases). This CDR3 comprises 14 residues. Per the germline V gene, CDR1 is SGHRS and CDR2 is YFSETQ. The V and J ends lost 0 bases and 4 bases respectively, with 7 bases between them. In DNA, the CDR3 is TGCGCCAGCAGCTTGGGACAGAGCACCGGGGAGCTGTTTTTT. Its protein is CASSLGQSTGELFF.

In this sample, this clone turned up a few times. This rearrangement joins TRBV6-5 to TRBJ1-4; perhaps TRBD1 as D (6 bases). Trimming shortened V by 7 bases and J by 2 bases, and 11 bases separated the two germline ends. CDR3 size: 14 residues. CDR1 is MNHEY and CDR2 is SVGAGI in the germline V gene. The CDR3 DNA follows: TGTGCCAGCAACAGGGAGGCTACTAATGAAAAACTGTTTTTT. Translation gives CASNREATNEKLFF.

The chain employs TRBV7-9 and TRBJ2-7; perhaps TRBD2 as D (5 bases). Germline-derived CDR1 and CDR2 are SEHNR and FQNEAQ (reference sequence). This CDR3 region has 15 residues. V was clipped by 1 base and J by 1 base, with 11 bases between them. CDR3 in DNA: TGTGCCAGCAGCTTAGGTCTAGCTCGTTCCTACGAGCAGTACTTC. Amino acid sequence: CASSLGLARSYEQYF.

The chain couples TRBV6-5 to TRBJ2-1; no clear D gene. Germline lookup yields CDR1 MNHEY and CDR2 SVGAGI. CDR3 size: 13 residues. V lost 0 bases to trimming and J lost 7 bases, with 7 bases between them. CDR3 region: CASSYSRRNEQFF. The CDR3 DNA reads as TGTGCCAGCAGTTACTCCAGGCGGAATGAGCAGTTCTTC.

The V call is TRBV19, the J call TRBJ2-1; no clear D. The ends were cut back, 0 bases at V and 4 bases at J, with 10 bases in the middle. Germline V gene lookup returns CDR1 LNHDA and CDR2 SQIVND (reference sequence). The CDR3 contains 15 residues. The CDR3 sequence: CASSIEGRPYNEQFF. The CDR3 DNA follows: TGTGCCAGTAGTATAGAGGGAAGGCCGTACAATGAGCAGTTCTTC.

The chain is built from TRBV5-1 and TRBJ2-7; D might be TRBD1 (6 bases). V was cut by 4 bases and J by 0 bases, with 11 bases left in between. Germline-derived CDR1 and CDR2 are SGHRS and YFSETQ. This CDR3 is built from 14 residues. This CDR3 is CASSLGTSSYEQYF. CDR3 bases: TGCGCCAGCAGCCTTGGGACATCCTCCTACGAGCAGTACTTC.

The chain uses TRBV7-9 and TRBJ1-5, with D perhaps TRBD1 (5 bases). V was clipped by 5 bases and J by 3 bases, with 11 bases between them. In germline, CDR1 is SEHNR, CDR2 FQNEAQ (reference sequence). The CDR3 has 14 residues. CDR3 DNA sequence: TGTGCCAGCAGCCGAACAGGTCTCAATCAGCCCCAGCATTTT. Protein: CASSRTGLNQPQHF. The full variable domain, rest sourced from reference TRBV7-9 and TRBJ1-5, is DTGVSQNPRHKITKRGQNVTFRCDPISEHNRLYWYRQTLGQGPEFLTYFQNEAQLEKSRLLSDRFSAERPKGSFSTLEIQRTEQGDSAMYLCASSRTGLNQPQHFGDGTRLSIL.

The rearrangement links TRBV4-3 to TRBJ2-7, with 8 bases matching TRBD1. CDR1 and CDR2 from the germline V gene are LGHNA and YSLEER. The CDR3 length is 14 residues. V shed 3 bases and J 2 bases; nucleotides not matched to a gene: 3. CDR3 in DNA: TGCGCCAGCAGCCACCGACAGGGGCCCTACGAGCAGTACTTC. It translates to CASSHRQGPYEQYF.

This clone occurred a few times. The V call is TRBV6-2 or TRBV6-3, the J call TRBJ2-3, with D possibly TRBD2 on 5 matching bases. Germline lookup yields CDR1 MNHEY and CDR2 SVGEGT. V was pared by 0 bases and J by 4 bases, with 8 bases between. CDR3 length equals 14 residues. The CDR3 protein is CASSYSVEADTQYF. Written as DNA, the CDR3 is TGTGCCAGCAGTTACTCGGTGGAGGCAGATACGCAGTATTTT.